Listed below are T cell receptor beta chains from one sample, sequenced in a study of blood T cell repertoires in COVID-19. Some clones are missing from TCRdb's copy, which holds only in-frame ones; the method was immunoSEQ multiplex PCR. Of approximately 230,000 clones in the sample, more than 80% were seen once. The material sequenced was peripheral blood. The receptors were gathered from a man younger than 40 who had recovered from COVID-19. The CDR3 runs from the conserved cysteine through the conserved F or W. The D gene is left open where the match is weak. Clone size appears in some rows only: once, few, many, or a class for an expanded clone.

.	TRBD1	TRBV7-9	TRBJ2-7	CASSFRTGWYEQYF	TGTGCCAGCAGCTTCCGGACAGGGTGGTACGAGCAGTACTTC
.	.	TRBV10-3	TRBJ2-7	CAISDTGIDEQYF	TGTGCCATCAGTGATACAGGGATAGACGAGCAGTACTTC
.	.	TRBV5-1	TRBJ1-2	CASNPTVGGENGYTF	TGCGCCAGCAACCCGACCGTAGGAGGGGAAAATGGCTACACCTTC
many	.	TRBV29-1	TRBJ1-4	CSVRGGSDNEKLFF	TGCAGCGTTCGAGGAGGGTCGGATAATGAAAAACTGTTTTTT
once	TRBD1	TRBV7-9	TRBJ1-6	CASSAKYRGSSPLHF	TGTGCCAGCAGCGCAAAATACAGGGGGAGTTCACCCCTCCACTTT
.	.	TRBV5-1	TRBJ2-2	CASSLVGLASGELFF	TGCGCCAGCAGCTTGGTTGGTTTAGCGTCCGGGGAGCTGTTTTTT
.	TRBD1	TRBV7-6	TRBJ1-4	CASSPGTEANEKLFF	TGTGCCAGCAGTCCAGGGACAGAGGCTAATGAAAAACTGTTTTTT
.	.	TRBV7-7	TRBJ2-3	CASSLGGGARVDTQYF	TGTGCCAGCAGCTTAGGCGGGGGCGCGAGGGTAGATACGCAGTATTTT
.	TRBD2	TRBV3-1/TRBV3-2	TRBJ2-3	CASSQLLATDTQYF	TGTGCCAGCAGCCAATTACTAGCGACAGATACGCAGTATTTT
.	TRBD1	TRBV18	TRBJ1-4	CASSRQGGNEKLFF	TGTGCCAGCTCAAGACAGGGGGGTAATGAAAAACTGTTTTTT
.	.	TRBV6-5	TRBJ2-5	CASSYAWTQVETQYF	TGTGCCAGCAGTTACGCATGGACTCAGGTAGAGACCCAGTACTTC
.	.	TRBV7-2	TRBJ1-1	CASSDLGIRDTEAFF	TGTGCCAGCAGCGACCTGGGCATCCGAGACACTGAAGCTTTCTTT
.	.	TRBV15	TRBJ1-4	CATNSGGTPGKLFF	TGTGCCACCAACTCCGGCGGAACCCCGGGAAAACTGTTTTTT
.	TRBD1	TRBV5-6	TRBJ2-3	CASSRWTGHTQYF	TGTGCCAGCAGCCGATGGACAGGGCATACGCAGTATTTT
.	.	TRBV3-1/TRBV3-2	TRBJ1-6	CASRGDYNSPLHF	TGTGCCAGCCGGGGGGATTATAATTCACCCCTCCACTTT
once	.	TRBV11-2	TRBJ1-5	CASSFTGPQHF	TGTGCCAGCAGCTTCACGGGGCCCCAGCATTTT
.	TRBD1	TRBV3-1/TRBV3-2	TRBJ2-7	CASSQGYGTVIYEQYF	TGTGCCAGCAGCCAAGGATACGGGACAGTAATCTACGAGCAGTACTTC
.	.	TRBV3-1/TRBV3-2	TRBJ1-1	CASSPQSKDTEAFF	TGTGCCAGCAGCCCACAGTCCAAGGACACTGAAGCTTTCTTT
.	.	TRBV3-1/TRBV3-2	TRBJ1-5	CASSPMAGINQPQHF	TGTGCCAGCAGCCCCATGGCAGGGATCAATCAGCCCCAGCATTTT
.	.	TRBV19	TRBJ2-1	CASSGGTVWAYNEQFF	TGTGCCAGTAGTGGGGGGACAGTTTGGGCTTACAATGAGCAGTTCTTC
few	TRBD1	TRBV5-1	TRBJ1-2	CASSSTTGGGFGYTF	TGCGCCAGCAGCTCCACAACAGGGGGCGGGTTTGGCTACACCTTC
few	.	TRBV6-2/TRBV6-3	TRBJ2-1	CASSYAGNNEQFF	TGTGCCAGCAGTTATGCAGGGAACAATGAGCAGTTCTTC
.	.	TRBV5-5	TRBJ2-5	CASSLASGQETQYF	TGTGCCAGCAGCTTGGCGAGCGGGCAAGAGACCCAGTACTTC
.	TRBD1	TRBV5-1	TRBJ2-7	CASSRDRGPEQYF	TGCGCCAGCAGTAGGGACAGGGGGCCCGAGCAGTACTTC
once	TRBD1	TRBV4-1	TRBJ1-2	CASSQTGGEDYGYTF	TGCGCCAGCAGCCAGACAGGGGGGGAGGACTATGGCTACACCTTC
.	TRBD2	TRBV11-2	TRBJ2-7	CASSYSGGLSYEQYF	TGTGCCAGCAGCTATAGCGGGGGACTCTCCTACGAGCAGTACTTC
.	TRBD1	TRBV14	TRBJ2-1	CASQEGALYNEQFF	TGTGCCAGCCAAGAGGGGGCACTCTACAATGAGCAGTTCTTC
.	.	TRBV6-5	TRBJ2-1	CASTGIWRGYNEQFF	TGTGCCAGCACCGGAATTTGGCGGGGTTACAATGAGCAGTTCTTC
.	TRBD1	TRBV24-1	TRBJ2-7	CATSDFQDRGRIIYEQYF	TGTGCCACCAGTGATTTTCAGGACAGGGGGCGAATAATCTACGAGCAGTACTTC
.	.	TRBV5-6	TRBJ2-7	CASSRGGQYYEQYF	TGTGCCAGCAGCCGGGGCGGACAGTACTACGAGCAGTACTTC
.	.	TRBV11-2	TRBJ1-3	CASSLDTDGISGNTIYF	TGTGCCAGCAGCTTGGACACAGACGGAATCTCTGGAAACACCATATATTTT
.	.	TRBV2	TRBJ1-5	CASSEWQRDFNQPQHF	TGTGCCAGCAGTGAATGGCAGCGAGACTTCAATCAGCCCCAGCATTTT
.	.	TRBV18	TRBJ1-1	CASSPRTALNTEAFF	TGTGCCAGCTCACCAAGGACAGCTTTGAACACTGAAGCTTTCTTT
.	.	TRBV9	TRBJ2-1	CASSVGYADGEFF	TGTGCCAGCAGCGTAGGGTACGCCGACGGGGAGTTCTTC
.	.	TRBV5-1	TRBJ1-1	CASSLVAGMNTEAFF	TGCGCCAGCAGCTTGGTTGCAGGGATGAACACTGAAGCTTTCTTT
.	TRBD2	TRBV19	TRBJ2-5	CASSTQLARGETQYF	TGTGCCAGTAGTACGCAACTAGCGCGGGGAGAGACCCAGTACTTC
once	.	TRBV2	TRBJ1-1	CASGGFVNTEAFF	TGTGCCAGCGGGGGGTTCGTGAACACTGAAGCTTTCTTT
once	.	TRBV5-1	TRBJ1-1	CASSLEGSSAFF	TGCGCCAGCAGCTTGGAAGGTAGCTCAGCTTTCTTT
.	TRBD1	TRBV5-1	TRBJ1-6	CASSPGQGSSSPLHF	TGCGCCAGCAGCCCGGGACAGGGTTCCAGTTCACCCCTCCACTTT
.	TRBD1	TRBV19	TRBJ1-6	CASQTTGGNSPLHF	TGTGCCAGCCAGACGACAGGGGGTAATTCACCCCTCCACTTT
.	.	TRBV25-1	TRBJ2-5	CASRQTHGQETQYF	TGTGCCAGCAGACAGACCCACGGCCAAGAGACCCAGTACTTC
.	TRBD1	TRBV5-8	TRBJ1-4	CASSRGDRGGGEKLFF	TGTGCCAGCAGCCGAGGCGACAGGGGCGGAGGTGAAAAACTGTTTTTT
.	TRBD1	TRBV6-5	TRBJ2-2	CAGRTGVTGELFF	TGTGCCGGGAGGACAGGGGTTACCGGGGAGCTGTTTTTT
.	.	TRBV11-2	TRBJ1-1	CASSLDRNEAFF	TGTGCCAGCAGCCTAGACAGAAATGAAGCTTTCTTT
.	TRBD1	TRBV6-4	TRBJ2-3	CASRTGTGSDTQYF	TGTGCCAGCAGGACCGGGACAGGGTCAGATACGCAGTATTTT
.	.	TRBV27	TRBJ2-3	CASSSYSSPTDWSTQYF	TGTGCCAGCAGTTCATACTCGTCTCCCACCGACTGGTCTACGCAGTATTTT